This T cell receptor beta chain was sequenced for a study of cytomegalovirus exposure and HLA in healthy donors (dated by TCRdb to 2016 to 2017). Concerning the study at large: In an earlier analysis of approximately 500 of the donors, roughly 300 Gb of sequence data and 95 million to 130 million unique TCR beta sequences from 180 million or so T cells were reported. An early release covering about 600 HLA-typed donors comprised about 320 gigabases of sequencing data and 65 million to 100 million unique TCR sequences. The genetic ancestry cluster associated with self-reported Caucasian donors included roughly 84% of the 300 to 450 genotyped donors. The aim of the study was to test whether cataloging public T cell receptors could identify signatures of past pathogen exposure. The study used immunosequencing to profile the T cell repertoires of several hundred subjects and linked those repertoires to cytomegalovirus serostatus. A separate validation cohort of 100 to 150 different subjects was used in addition to the roughly 640-subject first cohort. The study combined high-throughput TCR immunosequencing, statistical association of individual TCRs with disease status, and machine learning to predict cytomegalovirus infection status. In a later analysis, previously published TCR beta repertoires from about 670 donors were re-analyzed and high-resolution HLA genotyping was added so that TCR occurrence patterns could be studied. The later analysis used no new phenotypic data to find candidate immune exposures, relying instead on TCR beta sequences and their occurrence across donors. To decide whether each TCR beta V gene segment behaved as functional or pseudogenic, an earlier analysis of some 540 of the donors relied on high-throughput TCR beta sequencing. Donor age, sex, ethnicity and CMV serostatus were compiled alongside the repertoire data. A later genetic analysis took genome-wide SNP genotypes for about 55% of the roughly 670 donors and used that subset as a discovery cohort. Every discovery cohort repertoire had been produced on one sequencing platform. Class I and class II HLA loci were covered by the typing at four-digit resolution. The number of typed donors differed by locus: roughly 629-640 for A, B, C, DRB1 and DQB1; about 520 for DQA1; around 610 for DPA1; and around 450 for DPB1. Roughly 5 DR-DQ haplotypes were treated as single units for association and clustering because of strong linkage in the cohort. Across approximately 420 genotyped donors of the cohort, an average of about 240,000 unique TCR beta nucleotide sequences per donor were sequenced, and about a sixth of those sequences were non-productive.

Comment on this clone: This clone's antigen is unknown. The record has no base qualities; no much larger clone is one base away.

In total, approximately 700 healthy bone marrow donors made up the cohort. All cohort members were sampled while nominally healthy, although unrecorded immune exposures were likely present. The donor was CMV seropositive and was included in the group of 290 or so seropositive cohort members. Each donor provided a peripheral blood sample, and peripheral blood mononuclear cells were used for TCR beta sequencing. The Qiagen DNeasy Blood Extraction Kit was used to extract genomic DNA from the blood cell samples. General conclusions and limits of the study: A further reported finding was that TCR beta sequences accurately predicted the HLA-A and HLA-B alleles for most subjects in the first cohort. Across donors, most TCR sequences were observed very rarely, whereas some public TCRs were present in many individuals. It was suggested by the authors that the approach could potentially be generalized to other disease states and immunological phenotypes. For the cohort, immune exposure information was limited to CMV serostatus. In a later genetic analysis, fewer N-insertions in productive TCRs were reported among donors in an Asian-associated ancestry cluster than the approximately 710-donor mean. An association between a missense DCLRE1C variant and V-gene and J-gene trimming of TCR beta chains was found in a later genetic analysis and replicated in an independent cohort. According to a later analysis, TCR association rates differed among HLA loci, with DRB1 alleles showing the most associated TCRs and HLA-C alleles showing the fewest. A few of the identified cytomegalovirus-associated TCR beta chains were confirmed in vitro to be specific for cytomegalovirus antigens. Because HLA typing was missing for some donors at each locus, association tests included only the typed subset. Presence/absence analyses assumed roughly uniform sequencing depth across donors, an assumption that may not hold. When HLA alleles, especially DR and DQ, strongly co-occurred, attributing TCR associations to individual alleles was difficult. The sequencing pipeline was judged likely to have produced a cluster of highly shared sequence variants as a technical artifact. Because counts were too low, seventeen rarely observed V segments, including chromosome 9 orphons, were excluded from the earlier analysis of roughly 580 of the donors. Cytomegalovirus status was reported to be diagnosed by the classifier with high specificity and sensitivity in both the original and validation cohorts. Specific HLA alleles were associated with about 17,000 TCR beta sequences at a false discovery rate of 0.05 in a later analysis. A total of 150 to 200 TCR beta chains were listed by the study as associated with cytomegalovirus. Several of the top co-occurrence clusters appeared to be linked to parvovirus B19, influenza, CMV and Epstein-Barr virus, according to a later analysis. In this cohort, only TCR beta chains were sequenced, and detectable features were limited by the absence of alpha or paired-chain data. Most CMV-associated TCR beta chains appeared to be HLA-restricted in a later analysis, and the HLA associations seemed to be driven largely by CMV exposure. Broadly in line with IMGT annotations, most TCR beta V segments showed up in productive rearrangements about 90% or about 30% of the time in an earlier analysis of several hundred of the donors. In a later analysis, HLA-associated TCR beta chains were found to be more clonally expanded and to have lower generation probabilities than equally common non-associated chains. Correlated functional status among segregating V segments might reflect linkage disequilibrium, but an unknown experimental factor could not be ruled out.

To prepare the library, the immunoSEQ multiplex PCR assay was applied. For the multiplex PCR, a mixture combining 60 forward primers for TCR Vbeta segments and 13 reverse primers for TCR Jbeta segments was used. The CDR3 region of rearranged TCR beta genes was amplified from genomic DNA by a multiplex PCR assay. The Illumina HiSeq System was used to sequence the amplified TCR beta libraries as 87-base-pair reads. The paper's processing steps were these. A later analysis tallied 80 million to 95 million unique TCR beta chains across the 666 repertoires, and 10 million to 11 million of those chains were shared by two or more donors. Raw reads were error-corrected and collapsed into unique sequences by a nearest-neighbor algorithm in which closely related sequences were merged to remove PCR and sequencing errors. V, D and J gene segments were assigned by aligning CDR3 sequences to IMGT reference sequences. For a sequence to be retained, a match of at least six nucleotides to both a V gene segment and a J gene segment was required. A rearrangement was called productive if the CDR3 had no stop codons and remained in frame with V and J, and every other rearrangement was called non-productive. CDR3 was defined according to IMGT convention as the region running from the second conserved V-encoded cysteine to the conserved J-encoded phenylalanine. The earlier analysis of roughly 590 of the donors excluded any sequence lacking an unambiguous match to a single V gene segment. In an earlier analysis of 587 of the donors, V segments were called functional above 56.7% productive rearrangements and were called segregating when the between-donor standard deviation exceeded 5%. A statistical classification framework was built for diagnosing cytomegalovirus status from the catalog of TCR beta chain sequences. A later analysis assigned V and J genes by comparing TCR nucleotide sequences with IMGT/GENE-DB human TR gene sequences. Using the TCRdist pipeline, a later analysis assigned CDR3 sequences along with most-parsimonious VDJ recombination scenarios. In a later analysis, every TCR beta chain was defined by the combination of its CDR3 amino acid sequence and its V-gene family, and reads without a unique V-gene family were dropped. As a way to deal with suspected cross-contamination and a sequencing artifact, a later analysis dropped hundreds of nucleotide sequences that were highly shared and had low generation probability. In a later analysis, a clonal expansion index was calculated for each public chain from normalized within-repertoire ranks of inferred template counts. In a later analysis, generation probabilities were computed with a VDJ recombination model fitted to out-of-frame rearrangements, and the resulting probabilities were checked against IGoR. In a later analysis, hypergeometric tests were used to score TCR-TCR, TCR-HLA and TCR-CMV co-occurrence, with a repertoire-size bias correction applied to TCR pairs. False discovery rates were estimated in a later analysis by permuting HLA or CMV assignments 20 times. In a later analysis, co-occurring TCRs were grouped using DBSCAN, and TCRdist sequence similarity was added for clustering within HLA-allele-positive subsets. Repertoires with fewer than 30,000 or more than 120,000 public chains were left out of co-occurrence clustering, as were a handful of repertoires with anomalous nucleotide sharing. TCRdb took this table from immuneACCESS and kept in-frame rearrangements with V and J called. Such tables lack part of the clones; where checked against another copy, unresolved V genes explain under half of the gap, and the rest is unexplained. D and trimming were read from the DNA, whereas the V and J calls and clone size are those reported in that table. Recorded for this sample are fewer than 250,000 clones; around 86% of them occurred a single time. The ten top clones hold 10% to 13% of the sample.

The sequenced material came from PBMCs. The clonotype comes from a woman aged 45-65 years in good health and CMV-seropositive.

The sequence in DNA is TGTGCCAGCAGCTTGGTTGGCAGGTCCTACGAGCAGTACTTC. This codes for CASSLVGRSYEQYF. The V and J segments used are TRBV5-8 and TRBJ2-7; the D gene is unclear. The CDR3 measures 14 amino acids from cysteine to phenylalanine. The only DNA kept is the CDR3, 42 bases in frame from the first base. From the germline V gene, CDR1 is SGHTS and CDR2 is YDEGEE. The junction shows trimming of 0 bases on V and 1 base on J, plus 8 bases between the germline ends.